A single sample gave rise to the 5 T cell receptor beta chains below, sequenced in a study of blood T cell repertoires in COVID-19. Clones were sequenced by immunoSEQ multiplex PCR, and TCRdb holds only the in-frame ones, with some missing. Seen here are approximately 240,000 clones, about 80% observed once, and the top ten hold roughly 4.9%. Material for sequencing was peripheral blood. The origin of the receptors is an elderly woman with active or convalescent COVID-19.

This chain's CDR3 is CASISQPTYQPQHF. CDR3 sequence (DNA): TGTGCCAGCATTTCACAGCCGACCTACCAGCCCCAGCATTTT. V gene TRBV6-5 combines with J gene TRBJ1-5; D unresolved. V was cut by 7 bases and J by 7 bases, with 17 bases left in between. The length of the CDR3 is 14 residues. Germline-derived CDR1 and CDR2 are MNHEY and SVGAGI.

This rearrangement joins TRBV6-4 to TRBJ1-1, with D tentatively TRBD1 (5 bases). The germline CDR1 and CDR2 sequences are MRHNA and SNTAGT. The V end lost 6 bases, the J end lost 0 bases, and 14 bases lay between the germline ends. CDR3 size: 15 residues. CDR3 nucleotides: TGTGCCAGCAGCGCACAGACAGACATGAACACTGAAGCTTTCTTT. This sequence encodes CASSAQTDMNTEAFF.

The chain is built from TRBV7-6 and TRBJ2-3, with a possible D match to TRBD2 (7 bases). Germline V gene data show CDR1 as SGHVS and CDR2 as FNYEAQ. CDR3 length: 15 amino acids. Trimming stripped 2 bases from V and 14 bases from J, with 23 bases between. CDR3 sequence (DNA): TGTGCCAGCAGCTTATTCTCCGGCGGGGGCGCCCGGTCGTATTTT. Its protein is CASSLFSGGGARSYF. The complete variable domain, with remaining parts taken from reference TRBV7-6 and TRBJ2-3, reads GAGVSQSPRYKVTKRGQDVALRCDPISGHVSLYWYRQALGQGPEFLTYFNYEAQQDKSGLPNDRFSAERPEGSISTLTIQRTEQRDSAMYRCASSLFSGGGARSYFGPGTRLTVL.

DNA of the CDR3: TGTGCCAGCAGAACGACACCGTTAACTGAAGCTTTCTTT. Translation gives CASRTTPLTEAFF. The chain has TRBV6-5 and TRBJ1-1; D remains ambiguous. The V gene's germline CDR1 is MNHEY and CDR2 SVGAGI. The V end was cut by 6 bases, the J end by 5 bases, with 13 bases between. This CDR3 region has 13 residues.

The chain recombines TRBV2 with TRBJ1-1; D call uncertain. Trimming removed 1 base from V and 1 base from J, with 10 bases in between. CDR1 and CDR2 from the germline V gene are SNHLY and FYNNEI. The CDR3 has 15 amino acids. CDR3 DNA: TGTGCCAGCAGTGAAGAGGCAGGCGAGAACACTGAAGCTTTCTTT. Residues: CASSEEAGENTEAFF.